Presented here are 32 T cell receptor beta chains from one specimen sequenced in a study of cytomegalovirus exposure and HLA in healthy donors. PCR used 60 Vbeta primers and 13 Jbeta primers. Measured with immunoSEQ multiplex PCR; TCRdb has only the in-frame clones, and not every one. Found here are around 20,000 clones, under 90% of them singletons; the top ten hold about a fifth. Input material: PBMCs. These receptors were taken from a human donor in good health.

The chain has TRBV7-9 and TRBJ2-7; D may be TRBD1 (6 bases). Trimming left V 5 bases short and J 3 bases short, with 20 bases between. This CDR3 has 16 residues. Per the germline V gene, CDR1 is SEHNR and CDR2 is FQNEAQ (reference sequence). In nucleotides, the CDR3 is TGTGCCAGCAGCCCCCCCACGGGACAAGAGATCTACGAGCAGTACTTC. It yields the protein CASSPPTGQEIYEQYF.

V gene TRBV18 combines with J gene TRBJ2-3; no definite D call. Germline-derived CDR1 and CDR2 are KGHSH and LQKENI. Trimming pared 0 bases from V and 4 bases from J, leaving 14 bases between. The CDR3 extends over 16 amino acids. In nucleotides, the CDR3 is TGTGCCAGCTCACCACCGAGGAGAGTGGTACCAGATACGCAGTATTTT. Translating gives CASSPPRRVVPDTQYF.

The rearrangement uses TRBV6-5 and TRBJ1-1; TRBD1 matches at 7 bases. The V gene end was trimmed by 6 bases and the J gene end by 1 base; junction bases not matched to a gene: 5. Germline V gene sequence: CDR1 MNHEY, CDR2 SVGAGI. The CDR3 sequence is 14 residues long. This chain's CDR3 is CASRRQGTNTEAFF. The DNA for the CDR3 is TGTGCCAGCAGACGACAGGGCACGAACACTGAAGCTTTCTTT.

This clone was detected only a few times. The chain uses TRBV5-1 and TRBJ1-1, with a weak D call TRBD1 (5 bases). The CDR3 is 12 amino acids. The germline V gene encodes CDR1 SGHRS and CDR2 YFSETQ. V lost 8 bases to trimming and J lost 1 base, with 9 bases between them. CDR3 in DNA: TGCGCCAGTAGTCAGGGGAACACTGAAGCTTTCTTT. As protein: CASSQGNTEAFF. Complete variable domain (other parts from reference TRBV5-1 and TRBJ1-1): KAGVTQTPRYLIKTRGQQVTLSCSPISGHRSVSWYQQTPGQGLQFLFEYFSETQRNKGNFPGRFSGRQFSNSRSEMNVSTLELGDSALYLCASSQGNTEAFFGQGTRLTVV.

V is TRBV7-9 and J is TRBJ2-7; D is ambiguous. The CDR3 totals 14 residues. The V end was cut by 5 bases, the J end by 5 bases, with 16 bases between. Germline values: CDR1 SEHNR, CDR2 FQNEAQ (reference sequence). The CDR3 nucleotides read TGTGCCAGCAGCACGACGCCGCAGGTCCACGAGCAGTACTTC. Translating it yields CASSTTPQVHEQYF.

This chain connects TRBV5-4 to TRBJ1-2; no reliable D call. V was cut by 0 bases and J by 0 bases, with 9 bases left in between. This CDR3 contains 15 residues. CDR1 is SGHNT and CDR2 is YYREEE in the germline V gene (reference sequence). The CDR3 DNA follows: TGTGCCAGCAGCTTGGTACCGTCAGCTAACTATGGCTACACCTTC. Residues: CASSLVPSANYGYTF.

The rearrangement uses TRBV5-1 and TRBJ1-4; D remains ambiguous. Germline V gene data show CDR1 as SGHRS and CDR2 as YFSETQ. V dropped 0 bases and J dropped 5 bases, with 11 bases sitting between them. The CDR3 has 15 residues. The CDR3 DNA follows: TGCGCCAGCAGCTTGGTAGGGAGCTTAAATGAAAAACTGTTTTTT. Translation: CASSLVGSLNEKLFF.

The V call is TRBV2, the J call TRBJ2-1, with TRBD2 matching over 9 bases. V shed 6 bases and J 4 bases; nucleotides not matched to a gene: 10. The CDR3 contains 16 residues. In germline, CDR1 is SNHLY, CDR2 FYNNEI. This chain's CDR3 is CASRVRGLAEYNEQFF. The DNA for the CDR3 is TGTGCCAGCAGGGTACGGGGACTAGCAGAATACAATGAGCAGTTCTTC.

The V and J genes are TRBV9 and TRBJ2-2; D ambiguous. The ends were cut back, 4 bases at V and 3 bases at J, with 4 bases in the middle. This CDR3 spans 12 amino acids. Germline-derived CDR1 and CDR2 are SGDLS and YYNGEE. The chain's CDR3 is CASSRDTGELFF. For the CDR3, the DNA is TGTGCCAGCAGCCGGGACACCGGGGAGCTGTTTTTT.

The chain combines TRBV27 with TRBJ2-7, with no clear D. The CDR3 length is 13 residues. V was cut by 3 bases and J by 0 bases, with 6 bases left in between. Germline values: CDR1 MNHEY, CDR2 SMNVEV (reference sequence). The CDR3 bases are TGTGCCAGCAGTTTTACAGTCTCCTACGAGCAGTACTTC. Translated, it gives CASSFTVSYEQYF.

The genes are TRBV11-2 and TRBJ1-1; D is unresolved. The germline V gene has CDR1 SGHAT and CDR2 FQNNGV. The CDR3 has 13 amino acids. Trimming took off 5 bases at V and 9 bases at J, with 16 bases between the two ends. The CDR3 loop reads CASSIQPREKAFF. The CDR3 coding sequence is TGTGCCAGCAGCATTCAACCCCGGGAGAAAGCTTTCTTT.

The chain uses TRBV30 and TRBJ2-5; TRBD2 aligns across 9 bases. The germline gives CDR1 GTSNPN, CDR2 SVGIG (reference sequence). This CDR3 has 15 residues. Losses at the gene ends were 1 base for V and 5 bases for J; bases not matched to a gene: 8. CDR3 nucleotide sequence: TGTGCCTGGAGTGGAATGGGACTAGCAGGCGAGACCCAGTACTTC. This translates into CAWSGMGLAGETQYF.

V and J are TRBV5-1 and TRBJ2-5, with 7 bases fitting TRBD2. This CDR3 comprises 13 residues. The germline gives CDR1 SGHRS, CDR2 YFSETQ. V dropped 2 bases and J dropped 3; count of bases not matched to a gene: 1. The CDR3 spells CASSLGREETQYF. DNA of the CDR3: TGCGCCAGCAGCTTAGGGAGGGAAGAGACCCAGTACTTC.

The J gene is TRBJ1-4, the V gene TRBV30; a weak D match, TRBD1 (6 bases). The length of the CDR3 is 15 residues. V lost 4 bases and J 8 bases, leaving 20 bases between the germline ends. Per the germline V gene, CDR1 is GTSNPN and CDR2 is SVGIG (reference sequence). As DNA, the CDR3 is TGTGCCTGGACCTTCGGGGGGCGCGGGGAGGAAAAACTGTTTTTT. Encoded protein: CAWTFGGRGEEKLFF.

This clone appeared once. The chain combines TRBV9 with TRBJ2-2; no reliable D call. Germline V CDR1 and CDR2: SGDLS, YYNGEE. This CDR3 contains 12 residues. Between the trimmed V and J ends, which lost 3 bases and 3 bases, there was a span of 3 bases. The CDR3 spells CASSGDTGELFF. The CDR3 DNA follows: TGTGCCAGCAGCGGAGACACCGGGGAGCTGTTTTTT. Drawing the rest from reference TRBV9 and TRBJ2-2, the complete variable domain is DSGVTQTPKHLITATGQRVTLRCSPRSGDLSVYWYQQSLDQGLQFLIQYYNGEERAKGNILERFSAQQFPDLHSELNLSSLELGDSALYFCASSGDTGELFFGEGSRLTVL.

The chain combines TRBV10-1 with TRBJ2-3; 7 nucleotides match TRBD2. The CDR3 has 14 amino acids. Germline V gene sequence: CDR1 WNHNN, CDR2 SYGVQD (reference sequence). The V segment lost 4 bases and the J segment 2 bases; nucleotides outside the gene matches: 3. The CDR3 here is CASSVLAATDTQYF. CDR3 nucleotide sequence: TGCGCCAGCAGTGTTCTAGCGGCCACAGATACGCAGTATTTT.

The gene calls are TRBV7-9 and TRBJ1-6; possibly TRBD1 for D (5 bases). With 4 bases removed from V and 10 bases from J, the gap between germline ends came to 20 bases. Germline V gives CDR1 SEHNR, CDR2 FQNEAQ (reference sequence). This CDR3 spans 16 amino acids. CDR3 loop: CASSSHGGGKGSPLHF. For the CDR3, the DNA is TGTGCCAGCAGCTCACACGGCGGGGGGAAAGGCTCACCCCTCCACTTT.

For the CDR3, the DNA is TGTGCCAGCAGTCTGTCCGGGGAGGCAGAGACCCAGTACTTC. This sequence encodes CASSLSGEAETQYF. The chain has TRBV6-5 and TRBJ2-5; D might be TRBD2 (6 bases). Germline CDR1 MNHEY, CDR2 SVGAGI. Trimming stripped 5 bases from V and 4 bases from J, with 14 bases between. CDR3 length: 14 residues.

The chain has TRBV6-1 and TRBJ2-1; D is unclear. CDR1 and CDR2 (germline): MNHNS, SASEGT. The ends were cut back, 4 bases at V and 5 bases at J, with 6 bases in the middle. The length of the CDR3 is 12 residues. The DNA of the CDR3 is TGTGCCAGCAGTGGACTTAACAATGAGCAGTTCTTC. Its translation: CASSGLNNEQFF.

This clone was seen only a few times. The rearrangement links TRBV29-1 to TRBJ2-3; 8 bases map to TRBD2. The CDR3 consists of 16 residues. Trimming at V came to 8 bases and at J to 0 bases, leaving 13 bases not matched to a gene. Germline values: CDR1 SQVTM, CDR2 ANQGSEA. The CDR3 DNA reads as TGCAGCAGTAAGGTGTCGGCTAGCGGGAGCACAGATACGCAGTATTTT. Its translation: CSSKVSASGSTDTQYF.

The chain carries TRBV15 and TRBJ2-6, with a weak D call TRBD1 (6 bases). The CDR3 is made up of 19 amino acids. Deletions cut 0 bases from V and 0 bases from J, with 15 bases between. The germline V gene has CDR1 LNHNV and CDR2 YYDKDF (reference sequence). CDR3 DNA sequence: TGTGCCACCAGCAGAGATTTGGGGGCGTTGTCCTCTGGGGCCAACGTCCTGACTTTC. Its translation is CATSRDLGALSSGANVLTF.

This chain joins TRBV6-5 and TRBJ1-2; tentatively, D is TRBD1 (5 bases). Germline V gives CDR1 MNHEY, CDR2 SVGAGI. Trimming removed 6 bases from V and 10 bases from J, with 15 bases in between. The CDR3 covers 12 residues. CDR3 in DNA: TGTGCCAGCAGCCATCAAGGAGGGGCCTACACCTTC. This gives the protein CASSHQGGAYTF.

The CDR3 loop reads CASSLADSGGNSPLHF. CDR3 DNA sequence: TGCGCCAGCAGCTTGGCGGACTCCGGAGGGAATTCACCCCTCCACTTT. The chain links TRBV5-1 to TRBJ1-6; D is ambiguous. The V and J ends lost 0 bases and 7 bases respectively, with 14 bases between them. Germline CDR1 SGHRS, CDR2 YFSETQ. This CDR3 has 16 amino acids. The full variable domain, completed using reference TRBV5-1 and TRBJ1-6, is KAGVTQTPRYLIKTRGQQVTLSCSPISGHRSVSWYQQTPGQGLQFLFEYFSETQRNKGNFPGRFSGRQFSNSRSEMNVSTLELGDSALYLCASSLADSGGNSPLHFGNGTRLTVT.

V and J are TRBV6-6 and TRBJ2-7; 8 positions agree with TRBD2. The CDR3 is 15 amino acids. Trimming took 4 bases from V and 2 from J; bases not matched to a gene: 7. The germline gives CDR1 MNHNY, CDR2 SVGAGI (reference sequence). The CDR3 DNA reads as TGTGCCAGCAGTTCCCCGACGGGAGGGACCTACGAGCAGTACTTC. Translated: CASSSPTGGTYEQYF.

J is TRBJ2-5 and V is TRBV29-1; D is perhaps TRBD1 (6 bases). The germline gives CDR1 SQVTM, CDR2 ANQGSEA. The CDR3 has 15 amino acids. Trimming cost V 2 bases and J 0 bases, with 13 bases left between them. This CDR3 reads CSVELAGANQETQYF. DNA for the CDR3: TGCAGCGTTGAACTGGCAGGGGCGAACCAAGAGACCCAGTACTTC.

The genes are TRBV9 and TRBJ1-2, with TRBD1 as a possible D gene (6 bases). V lost 7 bases and J 4 bases, leaving 17 bases between the germline ends. This CDR3 spans 14 amino acids. Per germline, CDR1 SGDLS and CDR2 YYNGEE. The CDR3 loop reads CASPLRGYSYGYTF. CDR3 bases: TGTGCCAGCCCCCTTAGGGGGTACAGCTATGGCTACACCTTC.

The chain couples TRBV5-1 to TRBJ2-1; D is ambiguous. This CDR3 has 13 residues. Per the germline V gene, CDR1 is SGHRS and CDR2 is YFSETQ. V gave up 0 bases and J gave up 4 bases, with 5 bases separating them. This CDR3 reads CASSLGSYNEQFF. The CDR3 DNA reads as TGCGCCAGCAGCTTGGGGAGTTACAATGAGCAGTTCTTC.

The chain is built from TRBV6-5 and TRBJ1-1, with D perhaps matching TRBD1 (6 bases). The CDR3 covers 12 residues. The germline gives CDR1 MNHEY, CDR2 SVGAGI. V was pared by 7 bases and J by 1 base, with 7 bases between. CDR3 protein: CASKGQNTEAFF. The CDR3 DNA reads as TGTGCCAGCAAGGGACAGAACACTGAAGCTTTCTTT.

The chain has TRBV7-9 and TRBJ1-2; D gene unclear. With 7 bases removed from V and 3 bases from J, the gap between germline ends came to 21 bases. This CDR3 is 16 amino acids long. Per the germline V gene, CDR1 is SEHNR and CDR2 is FQNEAQ (reference sequence). The CDR3 DNA reads as TGTGCCAGCACCCCCCTCGCGACACAGTCCCACTATGGCTACACCTTC. This translates into CASTPLATQSHYGYTF. Full variable domain (remainder filled in from reference TRBV7-9 and TRBJ1-2): DTGVSQNPRHKITKRGQNVTFRCDPISEHNRLYWYRQTLGQGPEFLTYFQNEAQLEKSRLLSDRFSAERPKGSFSTLEIQRTEQGDSAMYLCASTPLATQSHYGYTFGSGTRLTVV.

The chain recombines TRBV11-2 with TRBJ2-5; 10 bases fit TRBD2. CDR1 SGHAT and CDR2 FQNNGV come from the germline V gene. Trimming removed 6 bases from V and 1 base from J; junction bases left unmatched: 8. The CDR3 has 16 residues. The CDR3, as DNA: TGTGCCAGCAGTTCTGGGGTAGCGGGGGGCCAAGAGACCCAGTACTTC. Amino acid sequence: CASSSGVAGGQETQYF.

This clone came up once. Other DNA sequences of this sample code for an identical CDR3. The chain combines TRBV12-5 with TRBJ1-4; 7 nucleotides agree with TRBD1. The V gene's germline CDR1 is LGHNT and CDR2 FRNRAP. V gave up 1 base and J gave up 4 bases; unmatched junction bases: 9. This CDR3 spans 17 amino acids. CDR3: CASGLARDWDSNEKLFF. The CDR3 nucleotides read TGTGCTAGTGGTTTGGCTCGAGATTGGGACAGTAATGAAAAACTGTTTTTT.

This rearrangement joins TRBV6-6 to TRBJ1-1; TRBD1 agrees at 9 bases. The CDR3 has 15 amino acids. The junction had 8 bases not matched to a gene; V was cut back by 4 bases and J by 5 bases. Germline-derived CDR1 and CDR2 are MNHNY and SVGAGI (reference sequence). The CDR3 region is CASSSPGQGSTEAFF. The CDR3 coding sequence is TGTGCCAGCAGTTCTCCGGGACAGGGTAGTACTGAAGCTTTCTTT.